The source of this TCR beta chain is a study of blood T cell repertoires in COVID-19. Study information: Italy, Spain and the United States were the sources of the convalescent and acute COVID-19 samples. T cells, B-cell-depleted T cells, or PBMCs supplied cDNA or gDNA.

In the study's own analysis: Reference gene primer amplification gave nucleated cell count estimates. Data came from immunoSEQ multiplex PCR; TCRdb stores just in-frame clones and leaves some out. The DNA was the basis for D and trimming; V, J and clone size are from that table. The table records around 290,000 clones, 91% of them present only once. Sequenced input: peripheral blood. The clonotype originates from a woman younger than 45 with COVID-19, enrolled during active disease.

The CDR3 DNA reads as TGTGCCAGCAGTTACCTTTCACAGGGGATAGAGGGCTACACCTTC. This codes for CASSYLSQGIEGYTF. The rearrangement joins TRBV6-5 to TRBJ1-2, with TRBD1 matching over 7 bases. The CDR3 extends over 15 amino acids. Trimming cost V 2 bases and J 8 bases; bases outside gene matches: 11. Germline V gene sequence: CDR1 MNHEY, CDR2 SVGAGI.